The 25 T cell receptor beta chains in this list originate from one sample, sequenced in a study of cytomegalovirus exposure and HLA in healthy donors. Use of 60 Vbeta and 13 Jbeta primers characterized the PCR. Using immunoSEQ multiplex PCR, the repertoire was profiled, and TCRdb retains in-frame clones only, with some absent. The table shows about 130,000 clones, with about 69% occurring only once. Sequencing used PBMCs. The receptors were sampled from a man aged 25-45 years in good health and CMV-seronegative.

The rearrangement joins TRBV14 to TRBJ1-4, with D possibly matching TRBD1 (6 bases). In germline, CDR1 is SGHDN, CDR2 FVKESK. CDR3 length equals 15 residues. V gave up 1 base and J gave up 6 bases, with 12 bases separating them. The CDR3 DNA follows: TGTGCCAGCAGCCAAGGTTTAGGGGGATATGAAAAACTGTTTTTT. It translates to CASSQGLGGYEKLFF.

The chain links TRBV28 to TRBJ1-5, with a tentative D call TRBD1 (5 bases). V lost 7 bases to trimming and J lost 0 bases, with 10 bases between them. The germline V gene has CDR1 MDHEN and CDR2 SYDVKM. The CDR3 has 14 residues. The CDR3 spells CASTGGNSNQPQHF. The CDR3 DNA reads TGTGCCAGCACGGGGGGGAATAGCAATCAGCCCCAGCATTTT.

This sequence joins TRBV6-5 and TRBJ2-7; TRBD2 is a possible D gene (6 bases). CDR1 and CDR2 from the germline V gene are MNHEY and SVGAGI. The CDR3 length is 15 residues. V dropped 10 bases and J dropped 1 base, with 20 bases sitting between them. The CDR3 coding sequence is TGTGCCACCCGGCCCAGCGGGTCGGGTTCCTACGAGCAGTACTTC. Translation: CATRPSGSGSYEQYF.

V is TRBV5-1 and J is TRBJ2-7, with D maybe TRBD2 (6 bases). The germline V gene encodes CDR1 SGHRS and CDR2 YFSETQ. V was pared by 7 bases and J by 0 bases, with 14 bases between. The CDR3 sequence is 14 residues long. Here the CDR3 reads CASGVSGDSYEQYF. As DNA, the CDR3 is TGCGCCAGCGGGGTTAGCGGAGACTCCTACGAGCAGTACTTC.

The gene calls are TRBV27 and TRBJ1-2, with TRBD1 matching over 9 bases. The CDR3 has 16 amino acids. CDR1 is MNHEY and CDR2 is SMNVEV in the germline V gene (reference sequence). Unmatched junction bases numbered 16, after V lost 6 bases and J lost 8 bases. The chain's CDR3 is CASSREGTGRVSGYTF. The CDR3 DNA reads as TGTGCCAGCAGCCGAGAAGGGACAGGGCGTGTGAGCGGCTACACCTTC.

The sample holds one count of this clone. The chain combines TRBV9 with TRBJ1-2; 8 bases are shared with TRBD1. Germline-derived CDR1 and CDR2 are SGDLS and YYNGEE. The J segment lost 6 bases and the V segment lost 8 bases, leaving 15 bases of the junction unmatched. The CDR3 extends over 15 amino acids. The chain's CDR3 is CARTGIQGVWNGYTF. As DNA, the CDR3 is TGTGCCAGGACAGGAATACAGGGGGTTTGGAATGGCTACACCTTC.

The chain carries TRBV21-1 and TRBJ2-3; the tabulated D call, TRBD2, remains unverified against the DNA. TRBV21-1 is listed as a pseudogene. The CDR3 runs 13 residues. The CDR3, as DNA: TGTGCCCGAGCGGGTAGCGGAAGGGGTACGCAGTATTTT. Translated, it gives CARAGSGRGTQYF.

A single count supports this clone. The V call is TRBV28, the J call TRBJ1-2, with TRBD1 identical over 7 bases. The CDR3 is made up of 16 amino acids. The germline V gene encodes CDR1 MDHEN and CDR2 SYDVKM. After removal of 5 bases from V and 2 bases from J, the junction contained 11 bases not matched to a gene. In nucleotides, the CDR3 is TGTGCCAGCAGTCCCTTTACAGGGGCCGTGAACTATGGCTACACCTTC. Translating gives CASSPFTGAVNYGYTF.

The chain is built from TRBV30 and TRBJ1-3; maybe TRBD1 (5 bases). Germline CDR1 reads GTSNPN; CDR2 reads SVGIG (reference sequence). V was trimmed by 5 bases and J by 2 bases, leaving 13 bases between them. The CDR3 has 14 amino acids. The CDR3 here is CAWWGSHAGNTIYF. Here the CDR3 DNA reads TGTGCCTGGTGGGGCAGCCACGCTGGAAACACCATATATTTT.

V and J are TRBV2 and TRBJ2-3; D is uncertain. The germline V and J ends were trimmed by 7 bases and 6 bases, with 14 bases remaining between them. CDR1 is SNHLY and CDR2 is FYNNEI in the germline V gene. The CDR3 covers 13 residues. The CDR3 sequence is CASTRSALDTQYF. The CDR3, as DNA: TGTGCCAGCACCCGATCCGCACTCGATACGCAGTATTTT.

This clone has just a few counts. This sequence joins TRBV7-9 and TRBJ2-1; D is unclear. CDR1 and CDR2 from the germline V gene are SEHNR and FQNEAQ (reference sequence). This CDR3 is 13 amino acids long. V was shortened by 6 bases and J by 9 bases, with 15 bases between the two germline ends. In DNA, the CDR3 is TGTGCCAGCAGGCCCGTCGCCTTCGGTGAGCAGTTCTTC. This sequence encodes CASRPVAFGEQFF.

This chain uses TRBV28 with TRBJ2-5; 7 bases fit TRBD1. V shed 5 bases, J shed 0 bases, and the junction held 12 bases outside the gene matches. Germline loops: CDR1 MDHEN, CDR2 SYDVKM. The CDR3 has 17 residues. DNA for the CDR3: TGTGCCAGCAGTCCTTTAACAGGGACAGAATACCAAGAGACCCAGTACTTC. Amino acids: CASSPLTGTEYQETQYF.

As to this clone: The junction does not match germline at one end; this may be a read error. This chain uses TRBV6-1 with TRBJ2-7; 9 bases map to TRBD1. The length of the CDR3 is 14 residues. Germline V gene sequence: CDR1 MNHNS, CDR2 SASEGT. CDR3 DNA: TGTGCCATTCGAGTCGGGACAGGGTCCTCCGAGCAGTACTTC. Translation: CAIRVGTGSSEQYF.

The chain links TRBV4-2 to TRBJ2-7; 8 positions agree with TRBD2. The germline gives CDR1 LGHNA, CDR2 YNFKEQ. The CDR3 spans 16 residues. The V gene end was trimmed by 0 bases and the J gene end by 4 bases; junction bases not matched to a gene: 8. CDR3 protein: CASSQEAGVGSYEQYF. CDR3 DNA: TGTGCCAGCAGCCAAGAAGCGGGAGTTGGCTCGTACGAGCAGTACTTC.

The chain is built from TRBV7-6 and TRBJ1-2, with 8 bases aligning to TRBD1. After removal of 4 bases from V and 4 bases from J, the junction contained 20 bases not matched to a gene. This CDR3 has 19 amino acids. The germline CDR1 and CDR2 sequences are SGHVS and FNYEAQ. The CDR3: CASSSLGPGGDSSTYGYTF. Written as DNA, the CDR3 is TGTGCCAGCAGCTCCCTAGGGCCAGGGGGCGATTCTTCTACCTATGGCTACACCTTC.

The chain is built from TRBV7-9 and TRBJ2-3, with D possibly matching TRBD2 (6 bases). V lost 7 bases to trimming and J lost 3 bases, with 20 bases between them. This CDR3 comprises 16 residues. The germline CDR1 and CDR2 sequences are SEHNR and FQNEAQ (reference sequence). CDR3 sequence (DNA): TGTGCCAGCACCCCCAGCGGGCCTAGCATGACAGATACGCAGTATTTT. Translation gives CASTPSGPSMTDTQYF.

This rearrangement joins TRBV27 to TRBJ1-4; possible D gene TRBD1, 6 bases. The CDR3 is made up of 21 amino acids. The germline V gene encodes CDR1 MNHEY and CDR2 SMNVEV (reference sequence). Trimming took off 1 base at V and 5 bases at J, with 29 bases between the two ends. CDR3 in DNA: TGTGCCAGCAGTTTATACGGCTACGTCGGGGACATCCAAGGACCAAATGAAAAACTGTTTTTT. Residues: CASSLYGYVGDIQGPNEKLFF.

The chain combines TRBV28 with TRBJ2-7; D is perhaps TRBD2 (5 bases). This CDR3 comprises 14 residues. Trimming removed 3 bases from V and 2 bases from J, with 11 bases in between. CDR1 is MDHEN and CDR2 is SYDVKM in the germline V gene. DNA for the CDR3: TGTGCCAGCAGTTTGTTGGGAGTTGCCTACGAGCAGTACTTC. Protein sequence: CASSLLGVAYEQYF.

This chain joins TRBV9 and TRBJ2-3; D is unclear. V dropped 0 bases and J dropped 6 bases, with 11 bases sitting between them. The CDR3 sequence is 14 residues long. Germline loops: CDR1 SGDLS, CDR2 YYNGEE. CDR3: CASSVAPDADTQYF. Here the CDR3 DNA reads TGTGCCAGCAGCGTAGCTCCAGATGCTGATACGCAGTATTTT.

This clone was observed a single time. This chain uses TRBV15 with TRBJ2-2; tentative D call: TRBD1 (5 bases). Germline CDR1 reads LNHNV; CDR2 reads YYDKDF (reference sequence). CDR3 length: 16 residues. Trimming cost V 0 bases and J 8 bases, with 16 bases left between them. CDR3: CATSRDVGDDLGELFF. In DNA, the CDR3 is TGTGCCACCAGCAGAGATGTAGGGGATGACTTGGGGGAGCTGTTTTTT.

V and J are TRBV6-4 and TRBJ2-2; D is perhaps TRBD1 (6 bases). The CDR3 covers 13 residues. Germline V CDR1 and CDR2: MRHNA, SNTAGT. The ends were cut back, 5 bases at V and 4 bases at J, with 8 bases in the middle. CDR3 protein: CASSSQGTGELFF. The CDR3 region has the DNA TGTGCCAGCAGTTCACAGGGCACCGGGGAGCTGTTTTTT.

This clone occurred once. The chain uses TRBV19 and TRBJ1-1, with 9 bases that match TRBD1. This CDR3 spans 15 amino acids. Germline V gives CDR1 LNHDA, CDR2 SQIVND (reference sequence). The CDR3 loop reads CASSTGRQGGRKAFF. The CDR3 nucleotides are TGTGCGTCCAGTACGGGGAGACAGGGGGGCCGCAAAGCTTTCTTT. The full variable domain, completed using reference TRBV19 and TRBJ1-1, is DGGITQSPKYLFRKEGQNVTLSCEQNLNHDAMYWYRQDPGQGLRLIYYSQIVNDFQKGDIAEGYSVSREKKESFPLTVTSAQKNPTAFYLCASSTGRQGGRKAFFGQGTRLTVV.

V and J are TRBV28 and TRBJ1-5; perhaps TRBD1 as D (5 bases). Looked up from germline, CDR1 is MDHEN and CDR2 is SYDVKM. V lost 5 bases and J lost 6, with 20 bases in between. This CDR3 is built from 16 residues. The CDR3 bases are TGTGCCAGCAGTCCCGGCCGGAGGGGATCCGCTCAGCCCCAGCATTTT. It specifies CASSPGRRGSAQPQHF. Complete variable domain (other parts from reference TRBV28 and TRBJ1-5): DVKVTQSSRYLVKRTGEKVFLECVQDMDHENMFWYRQDPGLGLRLIYFSYDVKMKEKGDIPEGYSVSREKKERFSLILESASTNQTSMYLCASSPGRRGSAQPQHFGDGTRLSIL.

This clone was observed once. The rearrangement joins TRBV6-1 to TRBJ2-7; TRBD2 matches at 9 bases. CDR1 is MNHNS and CDR2 is SASEGT in the germline V gene. V shed 7 bases, J shed 7 bases, and the junction held 8 bases outside the gene matches. This CDR3 has 13 residues. CDR3: CASMRTSVGEQYF. The CDR3 DNA follows: TGTGCCAGCATGCGGACTAGCGTAGGGGAGCAGTACTTC.

The rearrangement uses TRBV4-3 and TRBJ1-2; D is unclear. The CDR3 has 16 residues. Germline V gene sequence: CDR1 LGHNA, CDR2 YSLEER. Trimming took off 0 bases at V and 4 bases at J, with 15 bases between the two ends. This CDR3 reads CASSQDRGGIVYGYTF. The DNA of the CDR3 is TGCGCCAGCAGCCAAGATCGGGGAGGGATTGTCTATGGCTACACCTTC.